The present TCR beta chain was sequenced within a study of molecular identifiers for immune sequencing clone quantification. Points from the study as a whole: Naive cells had under 1% of molecules in clones above 20 RNA copies, effectors over 97%.

Using its own MiXCR run on the PCR reads, TCRdb lists one record per CDR3 protein. This table holds some 11,000 distinct CDR3 sequences, about 16% found once. V was shortened by 2 bases and J by 3 bases, with 13 bases between the two germline ends. This CDR3 is built from 14 residues. Germline V gene lookup returns CDR1 GTSNPN and CDR2 SVGIG (reference sequence). This clonotype was observed a few times. Its antigen is undetermined. The sample consisted of naive CD8+ T cells from blood, with Jurkat cell RNA spiked in. Subset given: FACS-sorted CD8+CD4-CCR7+CD45RA+ naive T cells. The receptor's source is a human donor in good health. Some libraries in this study had Jurkat cell RNA spiked in. V usage is TRBV30 and J usage is TRBJ1-1; D is perhaps TRBD1 (5 bases). The CDR3 DNA reads TGTGCCTGGAGTATACAGGCAGGGTACACTGAAGCTTTCTTT. This sequence encodes CAWSIQAGYTEAFF.